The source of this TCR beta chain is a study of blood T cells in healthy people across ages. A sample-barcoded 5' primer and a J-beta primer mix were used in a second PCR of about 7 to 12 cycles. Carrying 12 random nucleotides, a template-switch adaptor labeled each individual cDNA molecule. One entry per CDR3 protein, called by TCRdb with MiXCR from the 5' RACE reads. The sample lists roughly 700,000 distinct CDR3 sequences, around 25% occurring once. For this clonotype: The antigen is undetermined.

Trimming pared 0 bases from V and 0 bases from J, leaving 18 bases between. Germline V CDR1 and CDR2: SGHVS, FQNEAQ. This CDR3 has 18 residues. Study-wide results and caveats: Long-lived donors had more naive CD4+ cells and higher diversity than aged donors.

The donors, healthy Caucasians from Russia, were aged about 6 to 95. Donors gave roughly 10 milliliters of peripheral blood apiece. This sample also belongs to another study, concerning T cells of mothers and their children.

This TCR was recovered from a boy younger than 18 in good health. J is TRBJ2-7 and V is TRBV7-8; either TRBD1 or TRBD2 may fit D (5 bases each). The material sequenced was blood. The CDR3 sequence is CASSLALGDAVSSYEQYF. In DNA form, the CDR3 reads TGTGCCAGCAGCTTAGCATTGGGGGACGCAGTCAGCTCCTACGAGCAGTACTTC. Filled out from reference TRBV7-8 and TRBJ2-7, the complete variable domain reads GAGVSQSPRYKVAKRGQDVALRCDPISGHVSLFWYQQALGQGPEFLTYFQNEAQLDKSGLPSDRFFAERPEGSVSTLKIQRTQQEDSAVYLCASSLALGDAVSSYEQYFGPGTRLTVT.